These 25 T cell receptor beta chains were sequenced from one sample in a study of blood T cell repertoires in COVID-19. Profiled with immunoSEQ multiplex PCR; TCRdb holds only in-frame clones, not every one. The table shows 200,000 to 300,000 clones, with about 85% occurring only once. The specimen was peripheral blood. The receptors derive from a woman aged 55-69 years with active or convalescent COVID-19.

V gene TRBV2 combines with J gene TRBJ1-6; 7 bases line up with TRBD1. V was pared by 7 bases and J by 8 bases, with 14 bases of the junction left unmatched. Germline lookup yields CDR1 SNHLY and CDR2 FYNNEI. The CDR3 has 16 residues. DNA of the CDR3: TGTGCCAGCACTACCCCTTTTGGACAGGTGGATTCACCCCTCCACTTT. Protein product: CASTTPFGQVDSPLHF.

V gene TRBV4-2 combines with J gene TRBJ2-3; a possible D gene is TRBD1 (6 bases). This CDR3 spans 14 amino acids. Per germline, CDR1 LGHNA and CDR2 YNFKEQ. V shed 4 bases and J shed 4 bases, with 12 bases lying between them. In DNA form, the CDR3 reads TGTGCCAGCAGCCCCTCAGGGGTGGCAGATACGCAGTATTTT. It yields the protein CASSPSGVADTQYF.

The CDR3 loop reads CASSLAWDSIQYV. In DNA form, the CDR3 reads TGTGCCAGCAGTTTGGCTTGGGACTCGATACAGTACGTC. The chain employs TRBV28 and TRBJ2-7; D might be TRBD2 (6 bases). The CDR3 sequence is 13 residues long. Germline CDR1 is MDHEN and CDR2 is SYDVKM. Trimming removed 3 bases at V and 10 bases at J, with 16 bases between.

The chain employs TRBV27 and TRBJ2-2; 13 nucleotides align to TRBD2. The CDR3 runs to 17 residues. Trimming removed 7 bases from V and 7 bases from J; junction bases left unmatched: 12. Per germline, CDR1 MNHEY and CDR2 SMNVEV (reference sequence). The CDR3 here is CASTKFGLAGADGELFF. CDR3 DNA sequence: TGTGCCAGCACCAAATTTGGACTAGCGGGAGCGGACGGGGAGCTGTTTTTT.

The chain joins TRBV3-1 (or the pseudogene TRBV3-2) to TRBJ1-2, with 7 bases identical to TRBD1. Germline lookup yields CDR1 LGHDT and CDR2 YNNKEL (reference sequence). There are 16 residues in the CDR3. The ends lost 4 bases at V and 2 bases at J; junction bases unmatched: 10. Here the CDR3 reads CASSLTLGTANYGYTF. CDR3 coding DNA: TGTGCCAGCAGCCTAACCCTTGGGACAGCAAACTATGGCTACACCTTC.

This chain uses TRBV2 with TRBJ1-5; 9 nucleotides agree with TRBD1. V was clipped by 4 bases and J by 5 bases; unmatched bases: 3. Germline CDR1 and CDR2: SNHLY and FYNNEI. This CDR3 has 14 amino acids. Written as DNA, the CDR3 is TGTGCCAGCAGTGGAGGGACAGGGTATCAGCCCCAGCATTTT. The encoded protein is CASSGGTGYQPQHF.

The chain employs TRBV2 and TRBJ2-1; tentatively, D is TRBD2 (6 bases). The CDR3 is 16 amino acids. Germline V CDR1 and CDR2: SNHLY, FYNNEI. V lost 7 bases to trimming and J lost 4 bases, with 20 bases between them. Here the CDR3 DNA reads TGTGCCAGCATGTGGCCGGGAGATCGGGGTTACAATGAGCAGTTCTTC. Residues: CASMWPGDRGYNEQFF.

V is TRBV3-1 (or the pseudogene TRBV3-2) and J is TRBJ2-2, with D hard to call. Trimming removed 0 bases at V and 0 bases at J, with 11 bases between. CDR3 length equals 17 residues. Germline assignment: CDR1 LGHDT and CDR2 YNNKEL (reference sequence). CDR3 in DNA: TGTGCCAGCAGCCAAGACAGGCGACCCGCGAACACCGGGGAGCTGTTTTTT. Translating gives CASSQDRRPANTGELFF.

The chain recombines TRBV2 with TRBJ2-1, with 8 nucleotides matching TRBD2. Germline CDR1 and CDR2: SNHLY and FYNNEI. The CDR3 contains 15 residues. V was clipped by 2 bases and J by 4 bases; unmatched bases: 4. CDR3 nucleotide sequence: TGTGCCAGCAGTGAATGGACTAGCCTATACAATGAGCAGTTCTTC. Translating it yields CASSEWTSLYNEQFF.

The V call is TRBV28, the J call TRBJ1-2; no firm D call. Germline CDR1 and CDR2: MDHEN and SYDVKM. Trimming took off 0 bases at V and 0 bases at J, with 5 bases between the two ends. The CDR3 is 14 amino acids. The CDR3 reads CASSLWAANYGYTF. CDR3 bases: TGTGCCAGCAGTTTATGGGCCGCTAACTATGGCTACACCTTC.

This chain links TRBV10-3 with TRBJ2-5; the match to TRBD1 covers 9 bases. The germline V gene has CDR1 ENHRY and CDR2 SYGVKD. The CDR3 contains 15 residues. V trimming: 3 bases; J trimming: 5 bases; junction bases outside the gene matches: 7. CDR3 protein: CAISDPGTGKETQYF. CDR3 DNA: TGTGCCATCAGTGACCCAGGGACAGGGAAGGAGACCCAGTACTTC.

The rearrangement links TRBV11-3 to TRBJ2-2; 14 bases agree with TRBD2. The CDR3 is 17 amino acids. Germline V gene lookup returns CDR1 SGHNT and CDR2 YENEEA. V shed 4 bases and J 4 bases; nucleotides not matched to a gene: 5. CDR3 region: CASSSGTSGRVTGELFF. For the CDR3, the DNA is TGTGCCAGCAGCTCCGGGACTAGCGGGAGAGTCACCGGGGAGCTGTTTTTT.

The V call is TRBV2, the J call TRBJ2-7, with TRBD1 identical over 10 bases. The CDR3 is made up of 14 amino acids. J lost 5 bases, V lost 6 bases, and 7 bases had no gene match. Germline V gene lookup returns CDR1 SNHLY and CDR2 FYNNEI. Here the CDR3 DNA reads TGTGCCAGCAGGGACAGGACAGGGGGGGACGAGCAGTACGTC. Its translation: CASRDRTGGDEQYV.

The chain employs TRBV4-2 and TRBJ1-5; D is uncertain. Germline CDR1 is LGHNA and CDR2 is YNFKEQ. The CDR3 is 14 amino acids. The V end lost 0 bases, the J end lost 2 bases, and 5 bases lay between the germline ends. CDR3 in amino acids: CASSQDSGNQPQHF. The CDR3 DNA sequence: TGTGCCAGCAGCCAAGATAGCGGCAATCAGCCCCAGCATTTT.

The chain carries TRBV20-1 and TRBJ1-5; unclear D gene. Trimming shortened V by 3 bases and J by 3 bases, and 9 bases separated the two germline ends. Germline assignment: CDR1 DFQATT and CDR2 SNEGSKA (reference sequence). This CDR3 is 13 amino acids long. As DNA, the CDR3 is TGCAGTGCTAGTGGCAGGCCCAATCAGCCCCAGCATTTT. Amino acids: CSASGRPNQPQHF.

This clone has only a few counts. This chain connects TRBV30 to TRBJ2-7; D is unclear. V dropped 0 bases and J dropped 5 bases, with 14 bases sitting between them. The CDR3 sequence is 14 residues long. Germline V gene data show CDR1 as GTSNPN and CDR2 as SVGIG (reference sequence). CDR3 sequence: CAWSVLEMSHEQYF. CDR3 coding DNA: TGTGCCTGGAGTGTCCTAGAAATGTCCCACGAGCAGTACTTC.

CDR3 protein: CASSRDLSSGNTIYF. CDR3 in DNA: TGTGCCAGCAGCCGGGACTTAAGCTCTGGAAACACCATATATTTT. The chain is built from TRBV4-2 and TRBJ1-3, with a tentative D call TRBD1 (5 bases). Germline CDR1 reads LGHNA; CDR2 reads YNFKEQ. The CDR3 totals 15 residues. Trimming stripped 4 bases from V and 0 bases from J, with 10 bases between.

This clone was observed once. V is TRBV6-6 and J is TRBJ2-1; a weak D match, TRBD2 (5 bases). Trimming pared 8 bases from V and 4 bases from J, leaving 18 bases between. Germline loops: CDR1 MNHNY, CDR2 SVGAGI (reference sequence). The CDR3 length is 15 residues. CDR3 region: CASLENPSGYNEQFF. The CDR3 DNA is TGTGCCAGCTTGGAGAACCCTTCGGGATACAATGAGCAGTTCTTC.

This chain's CDR3 is CASSGQGARTTPLHF. The CDR3, as DNA: TGTGCCAGCAGTGGACAGGGGGCGCGTACGACACCCCTCCACTTT. The V gene is TRBV2, the J gene TRBJ1-6; 10 nucleotides match TRBD1. The CDR3 is 15 residues long. V shed 4 bases and J 11 bases; nucleotides not matched to a gene: 8. CDR1 SNHLY and CDR2 FYNNEI come from the germline V gene.

This clone was picked up a small number of times. This chain links TRBV19 with TRBJ1-1; D is unclear. Trimming removed 5 bases from V and 1 base from J, with 8 bases in between. Germline-derived CDR1 and CDR2 are LNHDA and SQIVND (reference sequence). This CDR3 spans 13 amino acids. CDR3 region: CASSATGNTEAFF. Here the CDR3 DNA reads TGTGCCAGTAGTGCTACGGGGAACACTGAAGCTTTCTTT.

This clone was seen a single time. The chain joins TRBV5-6 to TRBJ2-5, with D possibly matching TRBD1 (5 bases). The germline V gene has CDR1 SGHDT and CDR2 YYEEEE. This CDR3 is built from 13 residues. V shed 5 bases and J shed 4 bases, with 12 bases lying between them. The CDR3 nucleotides are TGTGCCAGCAGTAGCCTCCAGGGAGAGACCCAGTACTTC. Encoded protein: CASSSLQGETQYF.

The table lists this clone with a few counts. The chain carries TRBV24-1 and TRBJ2-1; 12 positions match TRBD2. Germline-derived CDR1 and CDR2 are KGHDR and SFDVKD. Trimming removed 4 bases from V and 15 bases from J; junction bases left unmatched: 18. The CDR3 is 17 amino acids. CDR3 sequence (DNA): TGTGCCACCAGTGACCCATCTAGCGGGGGGGCCCTAACCCTCTTGTTCTTC. It encodes CATSDPSSGGALTLLFF.

This chain joins TRBV13 and TRBJ2-1; 11 bases are a match to TRBD1. V shed 3 bases and J 6 bases; nucleotides not matched to a gene: 1. Germline CDR1 PRHDT, CDR2 FYEKMQ (reference sequence). CDR3 length: 14 residues. CDR3 DNA sequence: TGTGCCAGCAGCTTGGGACAGGGGGTCAATGAGCAGTTCTTC. It translates to CASSLGQGVNEQFF. The whole variable domain, filled in from reference TRBV13 and TRBJ2-1, reads AAGVIQSPRHLIKEKRETATLKCYPIPRHDTVYWYQQGPGQDPQFLISFYEKMQSDKGSIPDRFSAQQFSDYHSELNMSSLELGDSALYFCASSLGQGVNEQFFGPGTRLTVL.

CDR3 protein: CASSIDRESNQPQHF. In DNA, the CDR3 is TGTGCCAGTAGTATCGACAGGGAAAGCAATCAGCCCCAGCATTTT. V is TRBV19 and J is TRBJ1-5; 7 bases fit TRBD1. The CDR3 sequence is 15 residues long. CDR1 LNHDA and CDR2 SQIVND come from the germline V gene (reference sequence). V was clipped by 3 bases and J by 1 base; unmatched bases: 3. Combining the CDR3 with reference TRBV19 and TRBJ1-5 gives the whole variable domain DGGITQSPKYLFRKEGQNVTLSCEQNLNHDAMYWYRQDPGQGLRLIYYSQIVNDFQKGDIAEGYSVSREKKESFPLTVTSAQKNPTAFYLCASSIDRESNQPQHFGDGTRLSIL.

V and J are TRBV7-9 and TRBJ2-5; TRBD2 aligns across 11 bases. Per the germline V gene, CDR1 is SEHNR and CDR2 is FQNEAQ (reference sequence). The junction had 9 bases not matched to a gene; V was cut back by 5 bases and J by 1 base. The CDR3 is 17 amino acids. CDR3 sequence reads: CASSPPTSGTFQETQYF. DNA of the CDR3: TGTGCCAGCAGCCCACCGACTAGCGGGACCTTCCAAGAGACCCAGTACTTC.